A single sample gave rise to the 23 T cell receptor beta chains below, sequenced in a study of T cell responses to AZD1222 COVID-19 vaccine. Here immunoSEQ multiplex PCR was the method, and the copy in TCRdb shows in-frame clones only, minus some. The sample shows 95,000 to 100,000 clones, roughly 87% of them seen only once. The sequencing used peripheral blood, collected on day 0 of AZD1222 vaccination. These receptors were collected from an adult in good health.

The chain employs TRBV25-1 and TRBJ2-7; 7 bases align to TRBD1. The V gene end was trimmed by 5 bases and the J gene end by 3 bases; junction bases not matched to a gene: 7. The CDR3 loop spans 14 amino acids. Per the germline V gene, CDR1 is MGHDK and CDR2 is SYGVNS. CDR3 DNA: TGTGCCAGCAGTCCCCGGGACAGCCGCTACGAGCAGTACTTC. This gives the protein CASSPRDSRYEQYF.

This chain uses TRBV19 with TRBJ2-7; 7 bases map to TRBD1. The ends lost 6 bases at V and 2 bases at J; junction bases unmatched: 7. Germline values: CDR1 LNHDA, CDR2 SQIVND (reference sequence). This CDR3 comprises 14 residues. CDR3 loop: CASRMTGSAYEQYF. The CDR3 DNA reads TGTGCCAGTAGGATGACAGGGAGCGCCTACGAGCAGTACTTC.

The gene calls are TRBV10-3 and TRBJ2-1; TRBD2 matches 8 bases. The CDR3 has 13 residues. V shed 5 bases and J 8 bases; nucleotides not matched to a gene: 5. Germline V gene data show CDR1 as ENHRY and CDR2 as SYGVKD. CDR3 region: CAISPTSEDEQFF. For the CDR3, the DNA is TGTGCCATCAGTCCGACTAGCGAGGATGAGCAGTTCTTC.

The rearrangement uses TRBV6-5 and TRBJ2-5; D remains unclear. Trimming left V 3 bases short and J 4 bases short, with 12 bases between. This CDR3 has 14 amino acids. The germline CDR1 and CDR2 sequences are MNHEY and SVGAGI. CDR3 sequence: CASSYKDARETQYF. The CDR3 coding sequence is TGTGCCAGCAGTTATAAGGACGCAAGAGAGACCCAGTACTTC.

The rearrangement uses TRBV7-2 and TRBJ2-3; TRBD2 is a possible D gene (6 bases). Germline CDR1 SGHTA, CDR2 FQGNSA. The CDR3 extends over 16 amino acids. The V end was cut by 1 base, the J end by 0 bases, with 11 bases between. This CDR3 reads CASSLVGDFSTDTQYF. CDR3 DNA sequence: TGTGCCAGCAGCTTAGTAGGGGACTTTAGCACAGATACGCAGTATTTT.

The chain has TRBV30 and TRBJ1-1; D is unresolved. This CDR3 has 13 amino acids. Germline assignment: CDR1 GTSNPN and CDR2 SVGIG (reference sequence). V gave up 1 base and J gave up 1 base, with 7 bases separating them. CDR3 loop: CAWSAHTNTEAFF. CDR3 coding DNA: TGTGCCTGGAGTGCCCACACGAACACTGAAGCTTTCTTT.

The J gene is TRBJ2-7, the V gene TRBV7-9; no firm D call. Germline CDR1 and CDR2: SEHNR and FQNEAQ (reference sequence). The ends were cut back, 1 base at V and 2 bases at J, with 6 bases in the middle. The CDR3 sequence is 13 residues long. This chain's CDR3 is CASSLEVTYEQYF. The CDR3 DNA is TGTGCCAGCAGCTTAGAAGTGACCTACGAGCAGTACTTC.

CDR3 nucleotides: TGTGCCAGTAGTATCGGGGTGGGAGGCGAAGAGACCCAGTACTTC. This sequence encodes CASSIGVGGEETQYF. V usage is TRBV19 and J usage is TRBJ2-5, with D maybe TRBD2 (6 bases). This CDR3 comprises 15 residues. The V gene lost 3 bases and the J gene lost 3 bases, with 14 bases spanning the gap. Germline CDR1 reads LNHDA; CDR2 reads SQIVND (reference sequence).

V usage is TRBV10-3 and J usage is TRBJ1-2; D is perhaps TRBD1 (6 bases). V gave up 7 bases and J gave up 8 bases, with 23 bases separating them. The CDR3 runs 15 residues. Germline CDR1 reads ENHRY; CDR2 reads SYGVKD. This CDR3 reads CAITPDSSSSVGYTF. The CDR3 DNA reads TGTGCCATCACCCCGGACAGCTCCTCTTCGGTCGGCTACACCTTC.

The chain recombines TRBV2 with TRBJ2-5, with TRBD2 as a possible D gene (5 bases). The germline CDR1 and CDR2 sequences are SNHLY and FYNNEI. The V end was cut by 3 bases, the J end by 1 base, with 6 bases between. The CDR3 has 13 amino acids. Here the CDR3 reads CASSDRGQETQYF. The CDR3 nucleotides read TGTGCCAGCAGTGACCGGGGCCAAGAGACCCAGTACTTC.

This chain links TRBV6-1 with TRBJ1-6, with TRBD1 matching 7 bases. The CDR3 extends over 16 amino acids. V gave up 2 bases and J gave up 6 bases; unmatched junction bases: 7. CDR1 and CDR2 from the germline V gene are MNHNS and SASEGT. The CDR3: CASSESTAGGNSPLHF. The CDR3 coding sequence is TGTGCCAGCAGTGAAAGTACGGCAGGGGGTAATTCACCCCTCCACTTT.

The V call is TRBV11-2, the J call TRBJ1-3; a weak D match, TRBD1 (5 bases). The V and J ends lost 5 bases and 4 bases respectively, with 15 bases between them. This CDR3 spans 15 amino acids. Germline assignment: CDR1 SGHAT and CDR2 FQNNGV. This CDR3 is CASSPIKGLGNTIYF. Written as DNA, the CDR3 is TGTGCCAGCAGCCCGATTAAGGGACTGGGAAACACCATATATTTT. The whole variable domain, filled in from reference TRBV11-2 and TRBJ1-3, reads EAGVAQSPRYKIIEKRQSVAFWCNPISGHATLYWYQQILGQGPKLLIQFQNNGVVDDSQLPKDRFSAERLKGVDSTLKIQPAKLEDSAVYLCASSPIKGLGNTIYFGEGSWLTVV.

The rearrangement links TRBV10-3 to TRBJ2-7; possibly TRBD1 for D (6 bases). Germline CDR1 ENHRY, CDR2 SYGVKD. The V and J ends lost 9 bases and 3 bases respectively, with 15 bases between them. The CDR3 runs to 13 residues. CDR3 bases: TGTGCCATAAGCTCGGGACAAAGCTACGAGCAGTACTTC. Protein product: CAISSGQSYEQYF.

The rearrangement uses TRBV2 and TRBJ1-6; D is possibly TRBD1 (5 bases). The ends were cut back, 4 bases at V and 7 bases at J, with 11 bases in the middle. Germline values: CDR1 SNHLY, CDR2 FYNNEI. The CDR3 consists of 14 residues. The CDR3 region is CASSGVRVNSPLHF. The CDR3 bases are TGTGCCAGCAGTGGAGTCAGGGTAAATTCACCCCTCCACTTT.

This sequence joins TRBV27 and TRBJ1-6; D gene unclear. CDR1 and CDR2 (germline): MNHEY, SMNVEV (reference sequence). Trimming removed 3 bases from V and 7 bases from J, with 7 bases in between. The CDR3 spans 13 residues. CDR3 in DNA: TGTGCCAGCAGTTTTTTCCGAAATTCACCCCTCCACTTT. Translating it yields CASSFFRNSPLHF.

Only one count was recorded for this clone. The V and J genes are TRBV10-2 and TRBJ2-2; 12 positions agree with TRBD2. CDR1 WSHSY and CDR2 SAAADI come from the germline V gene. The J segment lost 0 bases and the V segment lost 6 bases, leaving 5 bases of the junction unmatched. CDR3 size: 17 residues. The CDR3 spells CASSGLAGTSNTGELFF. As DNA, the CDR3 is TGCGCCAGCAGCGGACTAGCGGGGACATCGAACACCGGGGAGCTGTTTTTT.

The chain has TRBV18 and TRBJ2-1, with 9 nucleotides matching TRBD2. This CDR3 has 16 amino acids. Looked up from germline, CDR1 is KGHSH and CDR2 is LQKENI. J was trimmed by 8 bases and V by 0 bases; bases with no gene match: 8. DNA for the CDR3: TGTGCCAGCTCACCACCAAGTAGCGGGAGACTTGATGAGCAGTTCTTC. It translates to CASSPPSSGRLDEQFF. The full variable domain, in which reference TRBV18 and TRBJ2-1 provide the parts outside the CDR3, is NAGVMQNPRHLVRRRGQEARLRCSPMKGHSHVYWYRQLPEEGLKFMVYLQKENIIDESGMPKERFSAEFPKEGPSILRIQQVVRGDSAAYFCASSPPSSGRLDEQFFGPGTRLTVL.

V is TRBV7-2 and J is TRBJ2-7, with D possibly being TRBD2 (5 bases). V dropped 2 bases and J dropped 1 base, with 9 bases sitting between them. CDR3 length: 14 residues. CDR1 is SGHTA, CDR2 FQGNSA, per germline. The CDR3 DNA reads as TGTGCCAGCAGCTTAATCCGGGGTTCCTACGAGCAGTACTTC. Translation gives CASSLIRGSYEQYF.

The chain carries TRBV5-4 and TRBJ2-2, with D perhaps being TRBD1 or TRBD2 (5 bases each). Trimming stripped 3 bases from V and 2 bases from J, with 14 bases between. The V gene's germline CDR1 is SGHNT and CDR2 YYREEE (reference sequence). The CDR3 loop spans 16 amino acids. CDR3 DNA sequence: TGTGCCAGCAGCTCTCCGGGGCAAATAAACACCGGGGAGCTGTTTTTT. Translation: CASSSPGQINTGELFF.

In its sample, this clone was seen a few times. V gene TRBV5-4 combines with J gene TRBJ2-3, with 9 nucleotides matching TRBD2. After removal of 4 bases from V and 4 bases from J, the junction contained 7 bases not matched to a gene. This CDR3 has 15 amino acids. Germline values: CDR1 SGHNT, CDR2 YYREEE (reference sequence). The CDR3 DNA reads TGTGCCAGCAGCCGTAGCGGGAGTTCCTCAGATACGCAGTATTTT. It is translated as CASSRSGSSSDTQYF.

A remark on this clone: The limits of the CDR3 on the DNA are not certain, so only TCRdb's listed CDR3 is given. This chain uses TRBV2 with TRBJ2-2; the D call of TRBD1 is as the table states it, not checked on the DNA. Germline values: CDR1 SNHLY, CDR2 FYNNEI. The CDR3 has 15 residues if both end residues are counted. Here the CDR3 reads CASSTSQANTGELFF.

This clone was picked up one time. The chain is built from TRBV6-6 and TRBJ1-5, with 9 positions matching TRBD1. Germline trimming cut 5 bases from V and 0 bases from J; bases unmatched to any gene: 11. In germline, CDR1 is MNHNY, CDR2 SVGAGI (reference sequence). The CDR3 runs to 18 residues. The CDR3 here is CASSRRTGVGHSNQPQHF. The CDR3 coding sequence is TGTGCCAGCAGTCGGAGGACAGGGGTCGGGCATAGCAATCAGCCCCAGCATTTT.

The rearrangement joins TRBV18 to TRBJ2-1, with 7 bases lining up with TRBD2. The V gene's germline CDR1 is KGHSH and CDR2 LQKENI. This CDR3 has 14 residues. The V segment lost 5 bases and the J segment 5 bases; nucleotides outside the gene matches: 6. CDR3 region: CASSLREQNNEQFF. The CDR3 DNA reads TGTGCCAGCTCATTGCGGGAGCAGAACAATGAGCAGTTCTTC. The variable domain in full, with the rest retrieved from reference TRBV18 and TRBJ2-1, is NAGVMQNPRHLVRRRGQEARLRCSPMKGHSHVYWYRQLPEEGLKFMVYLQKENIIDESGMPKERFSAEFPKEGPSILRIQQVVRGDSAAYFCASSLREQNNEQFFGPGTRLTVL.